This entry lists 29 T cell receptor beta chains sequenced from one sample in a study of T cells in Graves' hyperthyroidism and ophthalmopathy. The investigators amplified TCR beta CDR3 regions from RNA transcripts. Primed by the HTBI set, a first-round RT-PCR was run on the TCR CDR3. Via MiXCR, TCRdb re-called the multiplex PCR reads, giving one row per CDR3 protein. The table has over 250,000 distinct CDR3 sequences, around 25% seen once; the top ten hold roughly 24%. The specimen sequenced was blood. The source is a man aged 40-50 years with Graves' hyperthyroidism that later progressed to Graves' ophthalmopathy.

The chain links TRBV2 to TRBJ2-5; D is unclear. Germline assignment: CDR1 SNHLY and CDR2 FYNNEI. Trimming left V 4 bases short and J 5 bases short, with 8 bases between. The CDR3 loop spans 12 amino acids. This CDR3 is CASSASWETQYF. Written as DNA, the CDR3 is TGTGCCAGCAGTGCAAGTTGGGAGACCCAGTACTTC.

This clonotype was detected many times. CDR3 amino acids: CASSEGAWQTSLYGYTF. The CDR3 coding sequence is TGTGCCAGCAGTGAGGGCGCTTGGCAGACCTCCCTCTATGGCTACACCTTC. The chain couples TRBV2 to TRBJ1-2, with no clear D. V shed 3 bases and J shed 4 bases, with 21 bases lying between them. This CDR3 region has 17 residues. The germline V gene has CDR1 SNHLY and CDR2 FYNNEI. The full variable domain, in which reference TRBV2 and TRBJ1-2 provide the parts outside the CDR3, is EPEVTQTPSHQVTQMGQEVILRCVPISNHLYFYWYRQILGQKVEFLVSFYNNEISEKSEIFDDQFSVERPDGSNFTLKIRSTKLEDSAMYFCASSEGAWQTSLYGYTFGSGTRLTVV.

This clonotype was picked up many times. V gene TRBV5-6 combines with J gene TRBJ2-7; no reliable D call. In germline, CDR1 is SGHDT, CDR2 YYEEEE. The CDR3 has 16 amino acids. Trimming stripped 1 base from V and 0 bases from J, with 14 bases between. CDR3 DNA sequence: TGTGCCAGCAGCTTGTTGGGAAAACCCCTCTCCTACGAGCAGTACTTC. Translation: CASSLLGKPLSYEQYF.

In its sample, this clonotype was seen once. This rearrangement joins TRBV6-2 or TRBV6-3 to TRBJ2-5, with TRBD1 as a possible D gene (6 bases). The V end lost 2 bases, the J end lost 1 base, and 14 bases lay between the germline ends. Germline V gives CDR1 MNHEY, CDR2 SVGEGT. The CDR3 contains 16 residues. The CDR3 protein is CASSYGTPGFQETQYF. CDR3 bases: TGTGCCAGCAGTTACGGGACACCCGGATTCCAAGAGACCCAGTACTTC.

The rearrangement joins TRBV28 to TRBJ1-1; no definite D call. The CDR3 is 11 residues long. The V end lost 8 bases, the J end lost 11 bases, and 15 bases lay between the germline ends. The V gene's germline CDR1 is MDHEN and CDR2 SYDVKM. CDR3 nucleotides: TGTGCCAGCGGTTCAGCGATGAGGGCTTTCTTT. Translated, it gives CASGSAMRAFF.

The chain employs TRBV28 and TRBJ1-1; TRBD1 matches 10 bases. With V trimmed by 8 bases and J by 3 bases, 9 bases remained unmatched. Germline lookup yields CDR1 MDHEN and CDR2 SYDVKM. The CDR3 contains 15 residues. In DNA form, the CDR3 reads TGTGCCAGCCTCCTCTCCGGGACAGGGGACACTGAAGCTTTCTTT. This codes for CASLLSGTGDTEAFF.

This clonotype was observed at least ten times. The chain recombines TRBV19 with TRBJ2-2, with 9 bases matching TRBD2. The CDR3 has 14 residues. Germline V lookup: CDR1 LNHDA, CDR2 SQIVND (reference sequence). The J segment lost 6 bases and the V segment lost 3 bases, leaving 2 bases of the junction unmatched. CDR3: CASSMIAGAGELFF. For the CDR3, the DNA is TGTGCCAGTAGTATGATAGCGGGAGCCGGGGAGCTGTTTTTT.

This clonotype was recorded at least ten times. This rearrangement joins TRBV20-1 to TRBJ1-2, with D tentatively TRBD1 (6 bases). The CDR3 sequence is 12 residues long. V was clipped by 1 base and J by 7 bases, with 10 bases between them. Germline CDR1 is DFQATT and CDR2 is SNEGSKA (reference sequence). The CDR3: CSARVRGSGYTF. DNA of the CDR3: TGCAGTGCTAGAGTGAGGGGGTCTGGCTACACCTTC.

The chain is built from TRBV11-2 and TRBJ1-2; no definite D call. Germline V lookup: CDR1 SGHAT, CDR2 FQNNGV. Trimming stripped 7 bases from V and 5 bases from J, with 23 bases between. The CDR3 is 16 amino acids. The CDR3 protein is CASTPTPGVSQYGYTF. CDR3 bases: TGTGCCAGCACCCCCACCCCCGGGGTGTCCCAATATGGCTACACCTTC.

The CDR3 DNA is TGTGCCAGCAGTTTAGGGACAGGGAGCGGGAGCTACGAGCAGTACTTC. Its protein product is CASSLGTGSGSYEQYF. V gene TRBV12-3 or TRBV12-4 combines with J gene TRBJ2-7; D possibly uses TRBD1 or TRBD2 (8 bases each). The CDR3 consists of 16 residues. Trimming stripped 1 base from V and 3 bases from J, with 16 bases between.

This clonotype came up many times. V and J are TRBV7-8 and TRBJ1-5, with 8 bases fitting TRBD1. Trimming took 5 bases from V and 1 from J; bases not matched to a gene: 7. Per the germline V gene, CDR1 is SGHVS and CDR2 is FQNEAQ. This CDR3 is 16 amino acids long. The CDR3 spells CASSRGQGSSNQPQHF. For the CDR3, the DNA is TGTGCCAGCAGCCGCGGACAGGGATCGAGCAATCAGCCCCAGCATTTT.

The genes are TRBV15 and TRBJ2-5; TRBD1 aligns across 7 bases. Unmatched junction bases numbered 3, after V lost 0 bases and J lost 2 bases. Germline-derived CDR1 and CDR2 are LNHNV and YYDKDF (reference sequence). This CDR3 is built from 15 residues. The CDR3 sequence: CATSRDWDSQETQYF. The CDR3 DNA reads TGTGCCACCAGCAGAGATTGGGACAGTCAAGAGACCCAGTACTTC.

V gene TRBV12-3 or TRBV12-4 combines with J gene TRBJ2-7; a possible D gene is TRBD2 (5 bases). V lost 3 bases and J lost 5, with 14 bases in between. CDR3 length: 14 residues. The CDR3 loop is CASSLRASRHEQYF. CDR3 DNA: TGTGCCAGCAGTTTGAGGGCTAGCCGTCACGAGCAGTACTTC.

This clonotype has a count of ten or more. The chain recombines TRBV3-1 with TRBJ2-7; D is perhaps TRBD1 (6 bases). V dropped 2 bases and J dropped 5 bases, with 22 bases sitting between them. Germline loops: CDR1 LGHDT, CDR2 YNNKEL (reference sequence). The CDR3 covers 17 residues. This chain's CDR3 is CASSQSRTGRQAHEQYF. As DNA, the CDR3 is TGTGCCAGCAGCCAATCCCGGACTGGACGACAGGCCCACGAGCAGTACTTC.

This clonotype has at least ten counts. The chain is built from TRBV2 and TRBJ1-1; D is ambiguous. The V end was cut by 8 bases, the J end by 0 bases, with 7 bases between. Germline V gene lookup returns CDR1 SNHLY and CDR2 FYNNEI. The CDR3 runs to 12 residues. The CDR3 bases are TGTGCCAGCGTTTTCCTGAACACTGAAGCTTTCTTT. It is translated as CASVFLNTEAFF.

In this sample, this clonotype turned up many times. Without the conserved terminal phenylalanine or tryptophan, this CDR3 likely stems from a read error. The J gene is TRBJ1-1, the V gene TRBV11-3, with D perhaps TRBD1 (5 bases). The CDR3 is 14 amino acids. The V end was cut by 6 bases, the J end by 9 bases, with 20 bases between. From germline, CDR1 is SGHNT and CDR2 YENEEA. The CDR3 loop reads CASSFPGLTSKAFL. In DNA form, the CDR3 reads TGTGCCAGCAGTTTCCCAGGGTTGACCTCGAAAGCTTTCCTT.

In this sample, this clonotype turned up many times. The rearrangement joins TRBV11-1 to TRBJ2-7, with D unclear. Trimming took off 1 base at V and 1 base at J, with 14 bases between the two ends. The CDR3 totals 16 residues. From germline, CDR1 is SGHAT and CDR2 FQDESV (reference sequence). In nucleotides, the CDR3 is TGTGCCAGCAGCTTAGTCGGGCGCGTCGGTTCCTACGAGCAGTACTTC. It encodes CASSLVGRVGSYEQYF. Supplemented by reference TRBV11-1 and TRBJ2-7, the full variable domain reads EAEVAQSPRYKITEKSQAVAFWCDPISGHATLYWYRQILGQGPELLVQFQDESVVDDSQLPKDRFSAERLKGVDSTLKIQPAELGDSAMYLCASSLVGRVGSYEQYFGPGTRLTVT.

The chain uses TRBV27 and TRBJ2-2; TRBD2 is a possible D gene (7 bases). CDR1 is MNHEY and CDR2 is SMNVEV in the germline V gene (reference sequence). V lost 3 bases and J lost 4, with 15 bases in between. The CDR3 covers 16 residues. The CDR3 region has the DNA TGTGCCAGCAGTTTCAAAGGGGGAGGGTTCACCGGGGAGCTGTTTTTT. Translated: CASSFKGGGFTGELFF.

This clonotype has ten or more counts. This chain joins TRBV20-1 and TRBJ2-7; 7 positions agree with TRBD2. This CDR3 region has 13 residues. With 6 bases clipped from V and 4 bases from J, the junction kept 9 bases outside the gene matches. Germline V CDR1 and CDR2: DFQATT, SNEGSKA (reference sequence). The chain's CDR3 is CSAPVAGEYEQYF. In DNA form, the CDR3 reads TGCAGTGCCCCCGTCGCGGGGGAGTACGAGCAGTACTTC.

This clonotype has ten or more counts. The chain is built from TRBV11-2 and TRBJ2-4; D not certain. This CDR3 is 16 amino acids long. Germline loops: CDR1 SGHAT, CDR2 FQNNGV. V lost 1 base, J lost 0 bases, and 10 bases lay in between. The CDR3 nucleotides read TGTGCCAGCAGCTTAGTGGCAGGCCTAGCCAAAAACATTCAGTACTTC. This codes for CASSLVAGLAKNIQYF.

In this sample, this clonotype turned up many times. The rearrangement links TRBV20-1 to TRBJ2-2; 7 bases line up with TRBD1. There are 14 residues in the CDR3. The germline CDR1 and CDR2 sequences are DFQATT and SNEGSKA (reference sequence). With V trimmed by 6 bases and J by 1 base, 5 bases remained unmatched. The chain's CDR3 is CSADRLGNTGELFF. As DNA, the CDR3 is TGCAGTGCGGACAGGCTCGGGAACACCGGGGAGCTGTTTTTT.

This clonotype was found many times. In nucleotides, the CDR3 is TGTGCCAGCAGTTACCGCCGGGACTCATACGAGCAGTACTTC. Translated, it gives CASSYRRDSYEQYF. The gene calls are TRBV2 and TRBJ2-7; D might be TRBD2 (6 bases). CDR1 is SNHLY, CDR2 FYNNEI, per germline. The CDR3 extends over 14 amino acids. V shed 5 bases and J shed 4 bases, with 15 bases lying between them.

This clonotype was seen only once. The chain has TRBV5-1 and TRBJ1-1; the match to TRBD1 covers 9 bases. After removal of 4 bases from V and 3 bases from J, the junction contained 7 bases not matched to a gene. This CDR3 spans 15 amino acids. The germline V gene has CDR1 SGHRS and CDR2 YFSETQ. CDR3 nucleotide sequence: TGCGCCAGCAGCGGGGGACAGGGTCGGGACACTGAAGCTTTCTTT. It encodes CASSGGQGRDTEAFF.

This clonotype was detected many times. The chain couples TRBV29-1 to TRBJ2-7; D not resolved. Germline V CDR1 and CDR2: SQVTM, ANQGSEA. V lost 4 bases to trimming and J lost 9 bases, with 13 bases between them. This CDR3 contains 11 residues. CDR3 bases: TGCAGCGTTGTAACGCGCCTATGGCAGTACTTC. It encodes CSVVTRLWQYF.

This clonotype was found many times. The chain carries TRBV27 and TRBJ2-4; 9 bases map to TRBD1. Per germline, CDR1 MNHEY and CDR2 SMNVEV (reference sequence). The CDR3 runs to 15 residues. Trimming at V came to 2 bases and at J to 8 bases, leaving 7 bases not matched to a gene. For the CDR3, the DNA is TGTGCCAGCAGTTTAGCGGGGACAGGGCGGGACATTCAGTACTTC. Its protein product is CASSLAGTGRDIQYF.

The table lists this clonotype with many counts. V gene TRBV6-1 combines with J gene TRBJ2-2; D is undetermined. V lost 8 bases, J lost 6 bases, and 7 bases lay in between. The germline CDR1 and CDR2 sequences are MNHNS and SASEGT. This CDR3 comprises 11 residues. The CDR3 loop reads CASQVAGELFF. The CDR3 coding sequence is TGTGCCAGCCAGGTGGCCGGGGAGCTGTTTTTT.

Ten or more counts support this clonotype. The chain recombines TRBV2 with TRBJ2-5; D is undetermined. Per germline, CDR1 SNHLY and CDR2 FYNNEI. The V gene lost 7 bases and the J gene lost 3 bases, with 6 bases spanning the gap. The CDR3 spans 11 residues. CDR3 sequence reads: CASTVKETQYF. CDR3 nucleotide sequence: TGTGCCAGCACCGTCAAAGAGACCCAGTACTTC. Filled out from reference TRBV2 and TRBJ2-5, the complete variable domain reads EPEVTQTPSHQVTQMGQEVILRCVPISNHLYFYWYRQILGQKVEFLVSFYNNEISEKSEIFDDQFSVERPDGSNFTLKIRSTKLEDSAMYFCASTVKETQYFGPGTRLLVL.

This clonotype was recorded at least ten times. The V gene is TRBV6-2 or TRBV6-3, the J gene TRBJ1-3; D remains ambiguous. CDR3 length: 14 residues. Germline loops: CDR1 MNHEY, CDR2 SVGEGT. V was shortened by 6 bases and J by 4 bases, with 13 bases between the two germline ends. The CDR3 spells CASRTGMEGNTIYF. CDR3 DNA sequence: TGTGCCAGCAGAACGGGGATGGAAGGAAACACCATATATTTT.

The sample holds many counts of this clonotype. The junction shows a germline mismatch at one end, possibly a read error. The chain combines TRBV5-1 with TRBJ2-2, with 8 bases that match TRBD2. CDR1 SGHRS and CDR2 YFSETQ come from the germline V gene. The CDR3 loop spans 17 amino acids. The CDR3 DNA reads as TGCGCCAGCAGTTTGGTCCTAGCGGGCTTGCGGACCGGGGAGCTGTTTTTT. Translating gives CASSLVLAGLRTGELFF.